Reported below is one T cell receptor (beta chain). Its target is unknown. These data belong to a study of T-cell memory formation after mild COVID-19. Study-level information: Among the donors, TCR clusters were largely specific to each donor.

Per the germline V gene, CDR1 is SGHRS and CDR2 is YFSETQ. There are 16 residues in the CDR3. Trimming cost V 0 bases and J 3 bases, with 13 bases left between them. TCRdb re-analysed the 5' RACE reads in MiXCR, keeping a single row per CDR3 protein. The table has about 270,000 distinct CDR3 sequences, around 15% seen once; the top ten hold around a fifth. Whole-study results and caveats: CD4+ clones that contracted lay mainly in CM and EM; CD8+ ones lay in EMRA.

Source material: PBMCs or a T cell subset sorted from them (not recorded which). The V call is TRBV5-1, the J call TRBJ2-1, with TRBD2 as a possible D gene (6 bases). This sequence originates from a man aged 18 to 30 who had mild COVID-19 (a few samples of this study predate the infection). Cell type and time point are not known. The CDR3 DNA is TGCGCCAGCAGCTTGGCGGGGGTCGGAAACTACAATGAGCAGTTCTTC. Amino acid sequence: CASSLAGVGNYNEQFF.